The 28 T cell receptor beta chains given below trace back to one sample, sequenced in a study of blood T cell repertoires in COVID-19. The assay was immunoSEQ multiplex PCR, and TCRdb's table has in-frame clones only and misses some. The table records around 190,000 clones, 65% to 85% of them present only once. The sequencing sample was made of PBMCs or T cells enriched from blood (not recorded which). The receptors were gathered from a woman between 25 and 40 years old who had recovered from COVID-19.

The CDR3: CASSGQGGMDEAFF. CDR3 DNA: TGCGCCAGCAGCGGACAGGGAGGGATGGATGAAGCTTTCTTT. J is TRBJ1-1 and V is TRBV5-1, with 8 bases matching TRBD1. Losses at the gene ends were 4 bases for V and 7 bases for J; bases not matched to a gene: 9. The CDR3 extends over 14 amino acids. The germline CDR1 and CDR2 sequences are SGHRS and YFSETQ.

The rearrangement links TRBV4-2 to TRBJ2-7, with 9 bases lining up with TRBD2. CDR3 length: 15 amino acids. Germline V lookup: CDR1 LGHNA, CDR2 YNFKEQ. V was clipped by 3 bases and J by 3 bases; unmatched bases: 6. The CDR3 reads CASSQSSGDYYEQYF. The CDR3 nucleotides are TGTGCCAGCAGCCAGTCTAGCGGGGACTACTACGAGCAGTACTTC.

The table lists this clone with a few counts. The rearrangement joins TRBV18 to TRBJ2-2; D might be TRBD1 (6 bases). The CDR3 spans 19 residues. V was cut by 5 bases and J by 3 bases, with 25 bases left in between. The germline V gene encodes CDR1 KGHSH and CDR2 LQKENI. DNA for the CDR3: TGTGCCAGCTCAGCGCTGGCCCCAACAGGGTTGTTCGACACCGGGGAGCTGTTTTTT. Protein sequence: CASSALAPTGLFDTGELFF. Full variable domain (rest looked up from reference TRBV18 and TRBJ2-2): NAGVMQNPRHLVRRRGQEARLRCSPMKGHSHVYWYRQLPEEGLKFMVYLQKENIIDESGMPKERFSAEFPKEGPSILRIQQVVRGDSAAYFCASSALAPTGLFDTGELFFGEGSRLTVL.

The rearrangement links TRBV19 to TRBJ1-2; unclear D gene. V was shortened by 7 bases and J by 6 bases, with 15 bases between the two germline ends. Germline V lookup: CDR1 LNHDA, CDR2 SQIVND (reference sequence). The CDR3 spans 13 residues. The CDR3 here is CASMAGRIDGYTF. In DNA, the CDR3 is TGTGCCAGTATGGCCGGCAGGATCGATGGCTACACCTTC.

The J gene is TRBJ1-6, the V gene TRBV19, with D tentatively TRBD1 (5 bases). V lost 5 bases and J 3 bases, leaving 11 bases between the germline ends. The CDR3 has 15 amino acids. Germline V gene lookup returns CDR1 LNHDA and CDR2 SQIVND (reference sequence). The CDR3 nucleotides are TGTGCCAGTAGTCCCCAAGGGGTCTATAATTCACCCCTCCACTTT. Translation: CASSPQGVYNSPLHF.

The chain joins TRBV11-2 to TRBJ2-4; 9 nucleotides match TRBD1. The J segment lost 0 bases and the V segment lost 3 bases, leaving 9 bases of the junction unmatched. CDR1 is SGHAT, CDR2 FQNNGV, per germline. The CDR3 has 18 amino acids. Here the CDR3 reads CASSFGTGPLLAKNIQYF. In DNA, the CDR3 is TGTGCCAGCAGCTTCGGGACAGGGCCGTTACTAGCCAAAAACATTCAGTACTTC. The whole variable domain, filled in from reference TRBV11-2 and TRBJ2-4, reads EAGVAQSPRYKIIEKRQSVAFWCNPISGHATLYWYQQILGQGPKLLIQFQNNGVVDDSQLPKDRFSAERLKGVDSTLKIQPAKLEDSAVYLCASSFGTGPLLAKNIQYFGAGTRLSVL.

CDR3 DNA sequence: TGTGCCAGTGGGACTAGCGGGAGTGGTGAGCAGTACTTC. It is translated as CASGTSGSGEQYF. The V call is TRBV3-1 (or the pseudogene TRBV3-2), the J call TRBJ2-7; 14 nucleotides align to TRBD2. The germline gives CDR1 LGHDT, CDR2 YNNKEL (reference sequence). J was trimmed by 7 bases and V by 9 bases; bases with no gene match: 5. The length of the CDR3 is 13 residues.

Worth noting for this clone: The same CDR3 arises from other DNA sequences in this sample as well. This chain uses TRBV19 with TRBJ1-1; 7 bases are shared with TRBD1. Germline-derived CDR1 and CDR2 are LNHDA and SQIVND (reference sequence). The V segment lost 3 bases and the J segment 2 bases; nucleotides outside the gene matches: 3. This CDR3 is built from 14 residues. In DNA, the CDR3 is TGTGCCAGTAGTATCACAGGGGTTAACACTGAAGCTTTCTTT. The encoded protein is CASSITGVNTEAFF.

J is TRBJ2-1 and V is TRBV2; perhaps TRBD2 as D (5 bases). The CDR3 loop spans 13 amino acids. The V end was cut by 3 bases, the J end by 12 bases, with 15 bases between. Per germline, CDR1 SNHLY and CDR2 FYNNEI. In DNA form, the CDR3 reads TGTGCCAGCAGTGATTATGTAGCGTCTGGGCAGTTCTTC. It translates to CASSDYVASGQFF. Full variable domain (missing parts from reference TRBV2 and TRBJ2-1): EPEVTQTPSHQVTQMGQEVILRCVPISNHLYFYWYRQILGQKVEFLVSFYNNEISEKSEIFDDQFSVERPDGSNFTLKIRSTKLEDSAMYFCASSDYVASGQFFGPGTRLTVL.

V gene TRBV27 combines with J gene TRBJ1-2; 7 bases are shared with TRBD1. Germline trimming cut 4 bases from V and 5 bases from J; bases unmatched to any gene: 7. Germline CDR1 and CDR2: MNHEY and SMNVEV (reference sequence). This CDR3 is 14 amino acids long. The CDR3 spells CASSSAPGGYGYTF. The DNA of the CDR3 is TGTGCCAGCAGTTCGGCCCCAGGGGGGTATGGCTACACCTTC.

DNA for the CDR3: TGTGCCACCAGTGACTTCTCGACTAGCGGGGAGGGCAATGAGCAGTTCTTC. Its protein is CATSDFSTSGEGNEQFF. This chain connects TRBV24-1 to TRBJ2-1; 11 nucleotides agree with TRBD2. Germline CDR1 reads KGHDR; CDR2 reads SFDVKD. The CDR3 loop spans 17 amino acids. V shed 4 bases and J 6 bases; nucleotides not matched to a gene: 10.

This sequence joins TRBV5-1 and TRBJ2-3; 10 bases are a match to TRBD2. Losses at the gene ends were 4 bases for V and 2 bases for J; bases not matched to a gene: 4. Germline CDR1 SGHRS, CDR2 YFSETQ. The CDR3 length is 15 residues. The CDR3 reads CASSAGLANTDTQYF. CDR3 in DNA: TGCGCCAGCAGCGCGGGACTAGCGAACACAGATACGCAGTATTTT.

DNA of the CDR3: TGTGCCAGCAGTCCGCAGGGGTTCGATGGCTACACCTTC. Translating it yields CASSPQGFDGYTF. This chain links TRBV27 with TRBJ1-2; D perhaps matches TRBD1 (6 bases). Per germline, CDR1 MNHEY and CDR2 SMNVEV (reference sequence). V shed 5 bases and J shed 6 bases, with 13 bases lying between them. The CDR3 extends over 13 amino acids.

The chain is built from TRBV5-1 and TRBJ1-6, with D perhaps matching TRBD1 (6 bases). The CDR3 spans 15 residues. Germline loops: CDR1 SGHRS, CDR2 YFSETQ. Trimming took off 0 bases at V and 5 bases at J, with 9 bases between the two ends. The CDR3: CASSLVGGNNSPLHF. DNA for the CDR3: TGCGCCAGCAGCTTGGTTGGGGGCAATAATTCACCCCTCCACTTT.

This clone came up a few times. J is TRBJ2-5 and V is TRBV11-2, with 10 nucleotides matching TRBD2. The CDR3 runs 15 residues. Germline values: CDR1 SGHAT, CDR2 FQNNGV. The junction had 3 bases not matched to a gene; V was cut back by 4 bases and J by 1 base. The CDR3 DNA reads TGTGCCAGCAGCTCTAGCGGGAGAACCCAAGAGACCCAGTACTTC. As protein: CASSSSGRTQETQYF.

The CDR3 DNA sequence: TGTGCCAGCAGTCGAACGGGACTATCGGATGAGCAGTTCTTC. Its protein is CASSRTGLSDEQFF. The chain combines TRBV9 with TRBJ2-1; the match to TRBD2 covers 7 bases. This CDR3 contains 14 residues. V was pared by 5 bases and J by 8 bases, with 10 bases of the junction left unmatched. Germline values: CDR1 SGDLS, CDR2 YYNGEE.

The chain joins TRBV28 to TRBJ2-7, with TRBD1 as a possible D gene (5 bases). With 6 bases removed from V and 2 bases from J, the gap between germline ends came to 23 bases. The CDR3 has 17 residues. CDR1 is MDHEN and CDR2 is SYDVKM in the germline V gene. The CDR3 protein is CASRAKAVRTPTYEQYV. The CDR3, as DNA: TGTGCCAGCAGAGCCAAGGCGGTAAGGACACCCACCTACGAGCAGTACGTC.

CDR3 DNA: TGTGCCAGCAGCTTAGGATCAGGGTCTGGAAACACCATATATTTT. Amino acid sequence: CASSLGSGSGNTIYF. The V and J genes are TRBV7-6 and TRBJ1-3, with D tentatively TRBD1 (5 bases). This CDR3 has 15 amino acids. Trimming stripped 1 base from V and 1 base from J, with 8 bases between. Germline values: CDR1 SGHVS, CDR2 FNYEAQ.

The chain uses TRBV28 and TRBJ2-7; the D is unclear. CDR1 is MDHEN and CDR2 is SYDVKM in the germline V gene. The germline V and J ends were trimmed by 2 bases and 1 base, with 6 bases remaining between them. The CDR3 has 13 amino acids. This chain's CDR3 is CASSLSVSYEQYF. The CDR3 bases are TGTGCCAGCAGTTTAAGCGTGTCCTACGAGCAGTACTTC.

The rearrangement links TRBV7-9 to TRBJ2-1; 10 bases are a match to TRBD2. Germline V gene lookup returns CDR1 SEHNR and CDR2 FQNEAQ (reference sequence). V dropped 11 bases and J dropped 6; count of bases not matched to a gene: 10. This CDR3 has 14 amino acids. The CDR3 region is CAVPPGLASNEQFF. The DNA for the CDR3 is TGTGCCGTGCCCCCGGGACTAGCGAGCAATGAGCAGTTCTTC.

This clone has ten or more counts. The chain has TRBV6-4 and TRBJ1-1; 8 bases are shared with TRBD1. The CDR3 spans 13 residues. CDR1 and CDR2 (germline): MRHNA, SNTAGT. V lost 6 bases and J lost 7; bases outside the gene matches: 7. In DNA form, the CDR3 reads TGTGCCAGCAGCCACTCGGACAGGGATGAAGCTTTCTTT. Its translation: CASSHSDRDEAFF.

V is TRBV25-1 and J is TRBJ1-1; maybe TRBD1 (5 bases). There are 14 residues in the CDR3. CDR1 MGHDK and CDR2 SYGVNS come from the germline V gene. V was pared by 1 base and J by 1 base, with 7 bases between. Here the CDR3 reads CASSEWGGNTEAFF. Written as DNA, the CDR3 is TGTGCCAGCAGTGAATGGGGGGGGAACACTGAAGCTTTCTTT.

V gene TRBV24-1 combines with J gene TRBJ2-3; D possibly corresponds to TRBD1 (5 bases). V was pared by 4 bases and J by 2 bases, with 9 bases between. Germline V gene lookup returns CDR1 KGHDR and CDR2 SFDVKD. The CDR3 has 14 residues. CDR3 sequence (DNA): TGTGCCACCAGTGACGGACACATCACAGATACGCAGTATTTT. This codes for CATSDGHITDTQYF.

This clone came up a few times. The rearrangement uses TRBV4-2 and TRBJ1-4; 11 bases fit TRBD1. Germline lookup yields CDR1 LGHNA and CDR2 YNFKEQ. The junction had 3 bases not matched to a gene; V was cut back by 4 bases and J by 2 bases. The CDR3 is 16 residues long. The CDR3 DNA is TGTGCCAGCAGCCGCGGGACAGGGGGTACTAATGAAAAACTGTTTTTT. Its translation is CASSRGTGGTNEKLFF.

This sequence joins TRBV2 and TRBJ1-1; D remains unclear. Deletions cut 3 bases from V and 7 bases from J, with 12 bases between. CDR1 and CDR2 from the germline V gene are SNHLY and FYNNEI. The CDR3 spans 13 residues. CDR3 nucleotides: TGTGCCAGCAGTGAGAGGGAGCGAGGTGAAGCTTTCTTT. Translated, it gives CASSERERGEAFF.

V and J are TRBV18 and TRBJ2-4, with unresolved D. The CDR3 extends over 16 amino acids. Per germline, CDR1 KGHSH and CDR2 LQKENI. V was shortened by 6 bases and J by 0 bases, with 15 bases between the two germline ends. The DNA for the CDR3 is TGTGCCAGCTCCCCAACCGAGTCCATAGCCAAAAACATTCAGTACTTC. Translated: CASSPTESIAKNIQYF.

The J gene is TRBJ2-3, the V gene TRBV7-9; 8 bases line up with TRBD2. The CDR3 is 14 amino acids. Trimming cost V 5 bases and J 4 bases; bases outside gene matches: 5. Germline V gene sequence: CDR1 SEHNR, CDR2 FQNEAQ (reference sequence). The CDR3 is CASSHGLAPDTQYF. The CDR3 nucleotides read TGTGCCAGCAGCCACGGACTAGCCCCAGATACGCAGTATTTT.

The chain combines TRBV28 with TRBJ1-1, with 7 bases matching TRBD1. With V trimmed by 4 bases and J by 4 bases, 6 bases remained unmatched. This CDR3 is built from 14 residues. Germline CDR1 and CDR2: MDHEN and SYDVKM. The CDR3 loop is CASSYPGTATEAFF. CDR3 nucleotides: TGTGCCAGCAGTTACCCTGGGACAGCCACTGAAGCTTTCTTT. The whole variable domain, filled in from reference TRBV28 and TRBJ1-1, reads DVKVTQSSRYLVKRTGEKVFLECVQDMDHENMFWYRQDPGLGLRLIYFSYDVKMKEKGDIPEGYSVSREKKERFSLILESASTNQTSMYLCASSYPGTATEAFFGQGTRLTVV.